Following are 4 T cell receptor beta chains from one sample sequenced in a study of blood T cell repertoires in COVID-19. Sequenced by immunoSEQ multiplex PCR; TCRdb stores in-frame clones only, minus some. Of 110,000 to 150,000 clones listed, about 86% are singletons. Material: peripheral blood. These receptors were obtained from a woman aged 55-69 years with acute or convalescent COVID-19.

The CDR3 region has the DNA TGTGCCTGGAGTGTGTTGGGGAGGAGCGATACGCAGTATTTT. Translated, it gives CAWSVLGRSDTQYF. The chain carries TRBV30 and TRBJ2-3; tentatively, D is TRBD2 (6 bases). V lost 0 bases and J lost 6, with 13 bases in between. CDR1 and CDR2 from the germline V gene are GTSNPN and SVGIG (reference sequence). The CDR3 is made up of 14 amino acids.

The chain combines TRBV7-3 with TRBJ2-3; D possibly corresponds to TRBD1 (8 bases). This CDR3 has 16 residues. Germline V gene lookup returns CDR1 SGHTA and CDR2 FQGTGA. The germline V and J ends were trimmed by 0 bases and 5 bases, with 15 bases remaining between them. The CDR3 nucleotides read TGTGCCAGCAGCTTAACCCCAGGGGGCGGGGGAGATACGCAGTATTTT. Its translation is CASSLTPGGGGDTQYF.

The chain recombines TRBV7-6 with TRBJ2-1; 9 bases line up with TRBD2. Germline CDR1 and CDR2: SGHVS and FNYEAQ. This CDR3 comprises 15 residues. The ends lost 1 base at V and 9 bases at J; junction bases unmatched: 7. CDR3 coding DNA: TGTGCCAGCAGCTTAGTTGCGGGGGGGTATGGTGAGCAGTTCTTC. Translating gives CASSLVAGGYGEQFF.

Points on this clone: Additional DNA sequences in this sample encode the identical CDR3. The CDR3 spells CASSLGLSYNEQFF. CDR3 coding DNA: TGTGCCAGCAGCTTAGGGCTCAGCTACAATGAGCAGTTCTTC. The rearrangement links TRBV7-3 to TRBJ2-1; no clear D. There are 14 residues in the CDR3. Trimming pared 2 bases from V and 3 bases from J, leaving 8 bases between. In germline, CDR1 is SGHTA, CDR2 FQGTGA.